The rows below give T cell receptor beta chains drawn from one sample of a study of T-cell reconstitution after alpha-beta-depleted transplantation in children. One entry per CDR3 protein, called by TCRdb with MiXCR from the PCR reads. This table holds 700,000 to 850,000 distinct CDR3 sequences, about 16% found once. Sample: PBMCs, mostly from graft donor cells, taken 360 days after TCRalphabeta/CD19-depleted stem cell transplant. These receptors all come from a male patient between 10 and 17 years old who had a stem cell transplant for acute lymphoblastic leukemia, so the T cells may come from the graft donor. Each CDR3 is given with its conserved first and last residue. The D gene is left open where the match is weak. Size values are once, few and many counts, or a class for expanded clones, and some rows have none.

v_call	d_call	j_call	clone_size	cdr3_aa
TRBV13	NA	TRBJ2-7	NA	CASSLGSFGGQIAKYEQYF
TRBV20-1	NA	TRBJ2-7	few	CSAMTSGYYEQYF
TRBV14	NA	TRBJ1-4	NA	CASSQGDTALGKLFF
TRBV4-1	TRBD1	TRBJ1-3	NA	CASSRDRLSGNTIYF
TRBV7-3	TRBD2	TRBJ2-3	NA	CASRLAGVSTDTQYF
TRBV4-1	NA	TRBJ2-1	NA	CASSQDLGGSYNEQFF
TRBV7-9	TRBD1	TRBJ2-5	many	CASSGTVGVQETQYF
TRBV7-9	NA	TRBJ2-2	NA	CASSLSPTGELFF
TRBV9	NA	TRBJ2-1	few	CASSTNYNEQFF
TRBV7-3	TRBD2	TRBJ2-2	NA	CASSVSGSPGELFF
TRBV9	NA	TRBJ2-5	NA	CASSVGSGQTQYF
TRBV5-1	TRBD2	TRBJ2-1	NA	CASSLFSLAGGLHEQFF
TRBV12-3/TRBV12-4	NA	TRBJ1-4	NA	CASSNHRVSREKLFF
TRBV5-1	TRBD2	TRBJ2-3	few	CASSLGLTSGTFTDTQYF
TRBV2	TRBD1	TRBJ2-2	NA	CASSRTGANTGELFF
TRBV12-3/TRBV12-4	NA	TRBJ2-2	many	CASSLTGMTGELFF
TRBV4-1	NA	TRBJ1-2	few	CASSPRGPNYGYTF
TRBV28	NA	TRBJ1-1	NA	CASSRSRQALSLTEAFF
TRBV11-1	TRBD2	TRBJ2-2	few	CASSLGLSSGERSTGELFF
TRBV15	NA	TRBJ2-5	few	CATSREAMYQETQYF
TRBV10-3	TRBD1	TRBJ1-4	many	CATGGREKLFF
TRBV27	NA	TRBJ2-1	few	CASSSQDRADPNNEQFF
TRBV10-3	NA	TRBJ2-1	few	CAISESILGGDGNEQFF
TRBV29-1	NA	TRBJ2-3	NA	CSVVPATLALTDTQYF
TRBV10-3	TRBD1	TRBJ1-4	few	CAISAGTGGGEKLFF
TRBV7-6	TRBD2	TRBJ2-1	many	CASSQGGLAANEQFF
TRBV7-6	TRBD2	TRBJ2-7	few	CASSPLGTRERESEQYF
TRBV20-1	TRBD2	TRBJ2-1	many	CSAKLAGGRYEQFF
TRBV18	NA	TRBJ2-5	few	CASSPWRGLSETQYF
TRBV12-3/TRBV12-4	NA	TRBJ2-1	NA	CASRPNPGNEQFF
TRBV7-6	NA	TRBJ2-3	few	CASSPRQGGTDTQYF
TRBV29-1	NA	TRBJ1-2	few	CSVARDDGYTF
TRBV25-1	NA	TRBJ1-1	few	CASSVGALGEAFF
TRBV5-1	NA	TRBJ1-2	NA	CASSLDLWDYGYTF
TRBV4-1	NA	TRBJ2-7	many	CASSQARVNEQYF
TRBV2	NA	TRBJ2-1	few	CASYRTGRSYNEQFF
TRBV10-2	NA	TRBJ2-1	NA	CASLPDWSRQYNEQFF
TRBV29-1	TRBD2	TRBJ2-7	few	CSASGELSYEQYF
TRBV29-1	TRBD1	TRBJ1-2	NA	CSVEGGTGVDGYTF
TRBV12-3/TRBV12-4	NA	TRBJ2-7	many	CASSLEPVSEQYF
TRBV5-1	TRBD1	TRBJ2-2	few	CASSDGQGANTGELFF
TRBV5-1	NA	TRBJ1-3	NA	CASSLQAYPGNTIYF
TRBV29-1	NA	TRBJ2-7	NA	CSVESPKSYEQYF
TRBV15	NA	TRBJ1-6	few	CATSRDVALNSPLHF
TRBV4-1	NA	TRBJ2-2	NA	CASSQQRAGLNTGELFF
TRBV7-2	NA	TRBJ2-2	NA	CASSLWGLAGNTGELFF
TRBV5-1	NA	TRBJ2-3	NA	CASSLGIQTSTDTQYF
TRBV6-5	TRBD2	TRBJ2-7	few	CASSYGLAGEHYEQYF
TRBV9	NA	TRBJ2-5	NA	CASSPEVGVRETQYF
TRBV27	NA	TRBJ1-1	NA	CASSLSRARGDHTEAFF
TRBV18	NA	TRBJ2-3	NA	CASSPPAGYTDTQYF
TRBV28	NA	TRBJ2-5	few	CASRQGGHYQETQYF
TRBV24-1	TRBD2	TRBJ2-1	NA	CATSDLGWTSGGIGANNEQFF
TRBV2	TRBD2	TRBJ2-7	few	CASRANSGGGGEQYF